Presented here are 8 T cell receptor beta chains from one specimen sequenced in a study of T cell responses to AZD1222 COVID-19 vaccine. Repertoires were generated with immunoSEQ multiplex PCR, while TCRdb's copy carries only in-frame clones and drops some. This table holds around 120,000 clones, around 93% found once. Sequenced here: peripheral blood, sampled on day 0 of AZD1222 vaccination. These receptors were taken from an adult in good health.

The gene calls are TRBV5-1 and TRBJ2-7; D remains ambiguous. Germline V CDR1 and CDR2: SGHRS, YFSETQ. This CDR3 has 12 residues. V was shortened by 6 bases and J by 4 bases, with 11 bases between the two germline ends. CDR3 DNA sequence: TGCGCCAGCACTGGCTTAGGTTACGAGCAGTACTTC. Its translation is CASTGLGYEQYF.

V and J are TRBV27 and TRBJ1-1; D possibly corresponds to TRBD1 (5 bases). The CDR3 sequence is 15 residues long. Germline V CDR1 and CDR2: MNHEY, SMNVEV (reference sequence). Trimming took off 5 bases at V and 0 bases at J, with 13 bases between the two ends. The DNA for the CDR3 is TGTGCCAGCAGTCCCTTGGGGCAGGTGAACACTGAAGCTTTCTTT. It specifies CASSPLGQVNTEAFF.

This rearrangement joins TRBV19 to TRBJ1-5; D remains unclear. Trimming shortened V by 5 bases and J by 4 bases, and 9 bases separated the two germline ends. This CDR3 is built from 13 residues. The germline gives CDR1 LNHDA, CDR2 SQIVND (reference sequence). CDR3 sequence: CASSPVGNQPQHF. In DNA form, the CDR3 reads TGTGCCAGTAGTCCGGTGGGAAATCAGCCCCAGCATTTT.

The CDR3 region has the DNA TGCGCCAGCAGCGATGGGACAGGGCCATATGGCTACACCTTC. Translated: CASSDGTGPYGYTF. The rearrangement joins TRBV5-1 to TRBJ1-2; 9 nucleotides match TRBD1. CDR3 length: 14 residues. The V and J ends lost 4 bases and 5 bases, in that order; junction bases with no gene match: 6. Germline CDR1 and CDR2: SGHRS and YFSETQ.

The chain employs TRBV6-2 or TRBV6-3 and TRBJ2-7, with 13 bases identical to TRBD2. The germline V gene encodes CDR1 MNHEY and CDR2 SVGEGT. After removal of 2 bases from V and 0 bases from J, the junction contained 4 bases not matched to a gene. CDR3 size: 17 residues. The CDR3 protein is CASSYPGLAGVSYEQYF. CDR3 bases: TGTGCCAGCAGTTACCCCGGACTAGCGGGGGTCTCCTACGAGCAGTACTTC.

This clone appeared a few times. V and J are TRBV5-1 and TRBJ2-7; 7 bases map to TRBD1. V lost 5 bases and J lost 5; bases outside the gene matches: 13. The CDR3 runs 15 residues. Germline V CDR1 and CDR2: SGHRS, YFSETQ. In nucleotides, the CDR3 is TGCGCCAGCAGATTGCGTACAGGGGTGAGCCACGAGCAGTACTTC. It specifies CASRLRTGVSHEQYF.

This rearrangement joins TRBV7-8 to TRBJ2-5; a weak D match, TRBD1 (6 bases). Per the germline V gene, CDR1 is SGHVS and CDR2 is FQNEAQ. V was pared by 0 bases and J by 7 bases, with 18 bases between. CDR3 length: 16 amino acids. CDR3 in amino acids: CASSLATSGPRGTQYF. The CDR3 DNA follows: TGTGCCAGCAGCTTAGCGACCAGCGGTCCCAGGGGGACCCAGTACTTC.

The chain couples TRBV19 to TRBJ1-5, with TRBD1 matching over 7 bases. The CDR3 is made up of 17 amino acids. V shed 3 bases and J 6 bases; nucleotides not matched to a gene: 14. CDR1 LNHDA and CDR2 SQIVND come from the germline V gene (reference sequence). The CDR3 loop reads CASSIGQTGRVGQPQHF. The CDR3 region has the DNA TGTGCCAGTAGTATTGGACAGACAGGGAGGGTCGGTCAGCCCCAGCATTTT.